These 26 T cell receptor beta chains were sequenced from one sample in a study of blood T cell repertoires in COVID-19. Sequencing was performed with immunoSEQ multiplex PCR; in TCRdb, only in-frame clones are kept and a portion is missing. The table records 350,000 or so clones, around 87% of them present only once. The sequenced sample was peripheral blood. The receptor source for this set is a woman in her thirties with COVID-19, enrolled during active disease.

CDR3 protein: CATSDLNSNYGYTF. The CDR3 bases are TGTGCCACCAGTGATTTAAACAGTAACTATGGCTACACCTTC. This chain uses TRBV24-1 with TRBJ1-2; D gene uncertain. The CDR3 loop spans 14 amino acids. V was cut by 1 base and J by 1 base, with 6 bases left in between. Looked up from germline, CDR1 is KGHDR and CDR2 is SFDVKD.

The chain links TRBV11-2 to TRBJ2-2; D might be TRBD2 (6 bases). V lost 4 bases and J 6 bases, leaving 12 bases between the germline ends. CDR3 size: 14 residues. Per germline, CDR1 SGHAT and CDR2 FQNNGV. CDR3 nucleotide sequence: TGTGCCAGCAGCTACGCGCCGGGGGCCGGGGAGCTGTTTTTT. It translates to CASSYAPGAGELFF.

This chain links TRBV5-8 with TRBJ2-7, with D possibly being TRBD1 (6 bases). Per the germline V gene, CDR1 is SGHTS and CDR2 is YDEGEE. The CDR3 sequence is 16 residues long. V was pared by 1 base and J by 0 bases, with 14 bases between. DNA for the CDR3: TGTGCCAGCAGCTTGTACAGGGAGACCGGCTCCTACGAGCAGTACTTC. It encodes CASSLYRETGSYEQYF.

The chain has TRBV6-6 and TRBJ1-2; no clear D gene. Trimming pared 1 base from V and 8 bases from J, leaving 17 bases between. Germline V lookup: CDR1 MNHNY, CDR2 SVGAGI (reference sequence). The CDR3 extends over 15 amino acids. Here the CDR3 reads CASSYLSHGERGYTF. CDR3 in DNA: TGTGCCAGCAGTTACTTAAGCCACGGGGAGAGGGGCTACACCTTC.

Only a few counts were recorded for this clone. Other DNA sequences in this sample translate to the same CDR3. The rearrangement joins TRBV27 to TRBJ2-1; D unclear. Germline V gene lookup returns CDR1 MNHEY and CDR2 SMNVEV (reference sequence). Trimming took off 2 bases at V and 0 bases at J, with 5 bases between the two ends. The CDR3 runs 14 residues. The CDR3 nucleotides read TGTGCCAGCAGTTTAACAAGCTCCTACAATGAGCAGTTCTTC. Its translation: CASSLTSSYNEQFF.

V gene TRBV28 combines with J gene TRBJ2-5; TRBD2 might be the D (6 bases). CDR1 MDHEN and CDR2 SYDVKM come from the germline V gene. V gave up 7 bases and J gave up 1 base, with 13 bases separating them. The CDR3 runs 14 residues. The DNA for the CDR3 is TGTGCCAGCAATCGGGGGAATGGCCAAGAGACCCAGTACTTC. It yields the protein CASNRGNGQETQYF.

The chain employs TRBV6-2 or TRBV6-3 and TRBJ2-1, with 13 bases aligning to TRBD2. Germline V gives CDR1 MNHEY, CDR2 SVGEGT. The V gene end was trimmed by 5 bases and the J gene end by 2 bases; junction bases not matched to a gene: 9. CDR3 size: 18 residues. The CDR3 DNA reads TGTGCCAGCAGTACTCCGACTAGCGGGAGGTCCCCCTACAATGAGCAGTTCTTC. Its protein product is CASSTPTSGRSPYNEQFF.

This chain uses TRBV7-9 with TRBJ1-2; a weak D match, TRBD1 (6 bases). CDR1 and CDR2 from the germline V gene are SEHNR and FQNEAQ (reference sequence). Trimming removed 4 bases at V and 3 bases at J, with 15 bases between. The CDR3 contains 15 residues. The CDR3 is CASSSWGPDYYGYTF. DNA for the CDR3: TGTGCCAGCAGCTCCTGGGGGCCGGACTACTATGGCTACACCTTC.

The V gene is TRBV4-1, the J gene TRBJ2-1; the match to TRBD2 covers 13 bases. This CDR3 region has 15 residues. The germline V gene has CDR1 MGHRA and CDR2 YSYEKL. The V and J ends lost 1 base and 10 bases, in that order; junction bases with no gene match: 4. CDR3 residues: CASSQVLAGGQEQFF. In DNA form, the CDR3 reads TGCGCCAGCAGCCAAGTACTAGCGGGAGGGCAAGAGCAGTTCTTC.

The chain is built from TRBV5-4 and TRBJ1-1; D not resolved. From germline, CDR1 is SGHNT and CDR2 YYREEE (reference sequence). The CDR3 loop spans 14 amino acids. With 7 bases removed from V and 4 bases from J, the gap between germline ends came to 17 bases. CDR3 coding DNA: TGTGCCAGCGGAAGAGGGATGGGTACCACTGAAGCTTTCTTT. It is translated as CASGRGMGTTEAFF.

The chain joins TRBV6-5 to TRBJ2-3, with 7 nucleotides matching TRBD1. The CDR3 runs 14 residues. Germline V lookup: CDR1 MNHEY, CDR2 SVGAGI. V lost 6 bases, J lost 9 bases, and 12 bases stayed unmatched. The CDR3 spells CASRSQGNPPTQYF. CDR3 bases: TGTGCCAGCAGATCACAGGGGAACCCCCCCACGCAGTATTTT.

The V and J genes are TRBV6-5 and TRBJ1-2; TRBD1 aligns across 7 bases. The CDR3 loop spans 12 amino acids. Germline CDR1 MNHEY, CDR2 SVGAGI. V lost 6 bases and J lost 7; bases outside the gene matches: 5. The CDR3 DNA reads TGTGCCAGCAGGCAGGGGGACGGTGGCTACACCTTC. Residues: CASRQGDGGYTF.

The rearrangement uses TRBV7-3 and TRBJ2-3; TRBD1 is a possible D gene (6 bases). Between the trimmed V and J ends, which lost 4 bases and 5 bases, there was a span of 10 bases. Germline loops: CDR1 SGHTA, CDR2 FQGTGA. The CDR3 is 13 amino acids. CDR3 region: CASSSPGEDTQYF. The CDR3, as DNA: TGTGCCAGCAGCTCCCCAGGGGAAGATACGCAGTATTTT.

V is TRBV6-6 and J is TRBJ2-1; 14 nucleotides align to TRBD2. Germline V gives CDR1 MNHNY, CDR2 SVGAGI (reference sequence). J was trimmed by 10 bases and V by 6 bases; bases with no gene match: 11. CDR3 size: 16 residues. CDR3 amino acids: CASSPPGTSGSEEQFF. Written as DNA, the CDR3 is TGTGCCAGCAGCCCGCCCGGGACTAGCGGGAGTGAAGAGCAGTTCTTC.

CDR3 protein: CASSFSGRRQETQYF. The CDR3 DNA reads as TGTGCCAGCAGCTTTAGCGGGAGGAGGCAAGAGACCCAGTACTTC. The chain joins TRBV9 to TRBJ2-5; 10 bases are shared with TRBD2. V was pared by 4 bases and J by 2 bases, with 5 bases of the junction left unmatched. This CDR3 region has 15 residues. CDR1 and CDR2 from the germline V gene are SGDLS and YYNGEE.

This clone was observed once. This chain joins TRBV5-4 and TRBJ1-1; 9 nucleotides match TRBD1. The CDR3 runs to 16 residues. The trim removed 0 bases at V and 1 base at J, leaving 4 bases unmatched. Germline CDR1 is SGHNT and CDR2 is YYREEE (reference sequence). CDR3 loop: CASSLAGQGQNTEAFF. CDR3 nucleotides: TGTGCCAGCAGCTTGGCGGGACAGGGTCAGAACACTGAAGCTTTCTTT.

The gene calls are TRBV30 and TRBJ2-5; TRBD1 might be the D (5 bases). The CDR3 sequence is 15 residues long. Trimming took 1 base from V and 0 from J, leaving 12 bases between them. The germline V gene encodes CDR1 GTSNPN and CDR2 SVGIG (reference sequence). The CDR3 coding sequence is TGTGCCTGGAGTGCCCCGACAGTGTACCAAGAGACCCAGTACTTC. Translation gives CAWSAPTVYQETQYF.

The chain has TRBV10-1 and TRBJ2-1; 7 nucleotides agree with TRBD2. V lost 2 bases to trimming and J lost 9 bases; unmatched junction nucleotides: 13. The CDR3 contains 16 residues. Germline V CDR1 and CDR2: WNHNN, SYGVQD (reference sequence). CDR3 bases: TGCGCCAGCAGTGAGAATCAGGAGGGAGGGCGGGGTGAGCAGTTCTTC. Translating it yields CASSENQEGGRGEQFF.

The rearrangement links TRBV30 to TRBJ2-2; the match to TRBD2 covers 11 bases. V gave up 2 bases and J gave up 7 bases; unmatched junction bases: 9. There are 16 residues in the CDR3. Germline V gives CDR1 GTSNPN, CDR2 SVGIG (reference sequence). CDR3 region: CAWSQLAGDGVGELFF. DNA for the CDR3: TGTGCCTGGAGTCAACTAGCGGGAGACGGTGTCGGGGAGCTGTTTTTT.

The V call is TRBV11-3, the J call TRBJ2-7, with 8 nucleotides matching TRBD1. Germline CDR1 SGHNT, CDR2 YENEEA. Losses at the gene ends were 5 bases for V and 5 bases for J; bases not matched to a gene: 8. The CDR3 extends over 14 amino acids. The CDR3 sequence is CASSGEPTGDEQYF. The CDR3 DNA sequence: TGTGCCAGCAGCGGCGAGCCGACAGGGGACGAGCAGTACTTC. The full variable domain, with the rest looked up from reference TRBV11-3 and TRBJ2-7, is EAGVVQSPRYKIIEKKQPVAFWCNPISGHNTLYWYLQNLGQGPELLIRYENEEAVDDSQLPKDRFSAERLKGVDSTLKIQPAELGDSAVYLCASSGEPTGDEQYFGPGTRLTVT.

The gene calls are TRBV12-5 and TRBJ2-2; 10 nucleotides agree with TRBD2. V shed 1 base and J 4 bases; nucleotides not matched to a gene: 0. The germline gives CDR1 LGHNT, CDR2 FRNRAP. The CDR3 consists of 15 residues. In DNA, the CDR3 is TGTGCTAGTGGTTTGGGACTAGCGGGCACCGGGGAGCTGTTTTTT. Residues: CASGLGLAGTGELFF.

The chain employs TRBV19 and TRBJ2-3, with 7 nucleotides matching TRBD1. The CDR3 covers 15 residues. The germline gives CDR1 LNHDA, CDR2 SQIVND (reference sequence). V shed 6 bases, J shed 0 bases, and the junction held 6 bases outside the gene matches. The CDR3 region has the DNA TGTGCCAGTAGCATACAGGGGAAAAGCACAGATACGCAGTATTTT. Translation: CASSIQGKSTDTQYF.

The count of this clone is one. V is TRBV27 and J is TRBJ2-5; tentatively, D is TRBD1 (7 bases). The germline V gene has CDR1 MNHEY and CDR2 SMNVEV (reference sequence). Trimming cost V 2 bases and J 7 bases, with 11 bases left between them. There are 13 residues in the CDR3. The CDR3 here is CASSLGQGGTQYF. Written as DNA, the CDR3 is TGTGCCAGCAGTTTAGGGCAGGGGGGGACCCAGTACTTC.

The chain employs TRBV7-9 and TRBJ1-1; 7 nucleotides match TRBD1. After removal of 5 bases from V and 11 bases from J, the junction contained 14 bases not matched to a gene. Per the germline V gene, CDR1 is SEHNR and CDR2 is FQNEAQ (reference sequence). There are 14 residues in the CDR3. The chain's CDR3 is CASSTTGALGGAFF. The DNA of the CDR3 is TGTGCCAGCAGCACCACAGGGGCCCTGGGGGGTGCTTTCTTT.

The gene calls are TRBV5-1 and TRBJ2-5; tentatively, D is TRBD2 (6 bases). The CDR3 consists of 14 residues. Trimming shortened V by 4 bases and J by 5 bases, and 15 bases separated the two germline ends. Germline lookup yields CDR1 SGHRS and CDR2 YFSETQ. The CDR3 sequence is CASSLWGEGETQYF. The CDR3 DNA follows: TGCGCCAGCAGCCTCTGGGGGGAAGGGGAGACCCAGTACTTC.

The chain carries TRBV30 and TRBJ2-7, with TRBD1 matching 7 bases. Germline-derived CDR1 and CDR2 are GTSNPN and SVGIG (reference sequence). The CDR3 is made up of 14 amino acids. The J segment lost 2 bases and the V segment lost 6 bases, leaving 10 bases of the junction unmatched. The CDR3 region is CACKTGLDAYEQYF. CDR3 coding DNA: TGTGCCTGCAAGACAGGGCTGGACGCCTACGAGCAGTACTTC.